The 19 T cell receptor beta chains below come from one sample, sequenced in a study of T cell responses to AZD1222 COVID-19 vaccine (dated by TCRdb to about 2021). The library was made by the immunoSEQ multiplex PCR assay. Here the immuneACCESS table is served through TCRdb, limited to in-frame sequences with V and J called. Missing clones are a known gap in these copies; in checked studies unresolved V genes cover under half, and the rest lacks a known reason. For this sample there are about 120,000 clones; about 86% appear just once. Over 2.5% of the sample rests with the top ten. Explained via the paper, the time point label denotes: about 28 days (+/-7) after the second vaccine dose. The sample here was peripheral blood, taken 28 days after the second AZD1222 dose. These receptor sequences come from an adult who received the AZD1222 COVID-19 vaccine.

V usage is TRBV4-1 and J usage is TRBJ1-2; no definite D call. V gave up 3 bases and J gave up 4 bases, with 15 bases separating them. Germline V gene lookup returns CDR1 MGHRA and CDR2 YSYEKL. The CDR3 is made up of 15 amino acids. The CDR3 is CASSHFSTSSYGYTF. Written as DNA, the CDR3 is TGCGCCAGCAGCCATTTCAGCACGAGCTCCTATGGCTACACCTTC.

The rearrangement joins TRBV30 to TRBJ1-6, with TRBD1 matching over 8 bases. Trimming cost V 4 bases and J 8 bases; bases outside gene matches: 4. Germline values: CDR1 GTSNPN, CDR2 SVGIG (reference sequence). There are 13 residues in the CDR3. Here the CDR3 DNA reads TGTGCCTGGATGGGACAGGATTATTCACCCCTCCACTTT. Amino acids: CAWMGQDYSPLHF. Together with reference TRBV30 and TRBJ1-6, the CDR3 gives the full variable domain: SQTIHQWPATLVQPVGSPLSLECTVEGTSNPNLYWYRQAAGRGLQLLFYSVGIGQISSEVPQNLSASRPQDRQFILSSKKLLLSDSGFYLCAWMGQDYSPLHFGNGTRLTVT.

In its sample, this clone was seen once. The genes are TRBV5-6 and TRBJ1-3; D is undetermined. The germline V gene encodes CDR1 SGHDT and CDR2 YYEEEE. The CDR3 spans 13 residues. Trimming took 4 bases from V and 4 from J, leaving 9 bases between them. The CDR3: CASSPAPGNTIYF. Written as DNA, the CDR3 is TGTGCCAGCAGCCCGGCCCCAGGAAACACCATATATTTT.

This chain links TRBV28 with TRBJ1-5, with D possibly being TRBD1 (6 bases). V was trimmed by 3 bases and J by 4 bases, leaving 13 bases between them. Germline V gives CDR1 MDHEN, CDR2 SYDVKM. This CDR3 has 15 amino acids. DNA for the CDR3: TGTGCCAGCAGTTTTCAGGTGGGGGCGAATCAGCCCCAGCATTTT. Translated: CASSFQVGANQPQHF.

The V call is TRBV7-6, the J call TRBJ1-4; D unclear. The V end lost 9 bases, the J end lost 8 bases, and 19 bases lay between the germline ends. Germline CDR1 SGHVS, CDR2 FNYEAQ. There are 14 residues in the CDR3. The CDR3 DNA reads as TGTGCCAGTACTCCCGGCGGGGAGCCGGAAAAACTGTTTTTT. It translates to CASTPGGEPEKLFF. Supplemented by reference TRBV7-6 and TRBJ1-4, the full variable domain reads GAGVSQSPRYKVTKRGQDVALRCDPISGHVSLYWYRQALGQGPEFLTYFNYEAQQDKSGLPNDRFSAERPEGSISTLTIQRTEQRDSAMYRCASTPGGEPEKLFFGSGTQLSVL.

The chain employs TRBV7-3 and TRBJ2-3, with 10 bases lining up with TRBD1. This CDR3 has 15 amino acids. V dropped 2 bases and J dropped 4; count of bases not matched to a gene: 3. Germline V gene sequence: CDR1 SGHTA, CDR2 FQGTGA. The CDR3 nucleotides are TGTGCCAGCAGCTTATGGACAGGGGGACCAGATACGCAGTATTTT. Its translation: CASSLWTGGPDTQYF.

V is TRBV11-2 and J is TRBJ1-4; no firm D call. Trimming cost V 4 bases and J 8 bases, with 8 bases left between them. From germline, CDR1 is SGHAT and CDR2 FQNNGV. The CDR3 is 12 amino acids. The CDR3 here is CASSSVHEKLFF. In DNA form, the CDR3 reads TGTGCCAGCAGCTCCGTCCACGAAAAACTGTTTTTT.

This chain uses TRBV14 with TRBJ2-7; 8 bases fit TRBD1. The ends lost 1 base at V and 2 bases at J; junction bases unmatched: 4. Germline CDR1 and CDR2: SGHDN and FVKESK. This CDR3 region has 15 residues. This CDR3 reads CASSQGTGTAYEQYF. CDR3 coding DNA: TGTGCCAGCAGCCAAGGGACAGGGACAGCCTACGAGCAGTACTTC.

This chain uses TRBV6-6 with TRBJ2-7; TRBD1 is a possible D gene (6 bases). The germline V gene has CDR1 MNHNY and CDR2 SVGAGI (reference sequence). This CDR3 comprises 13 residues. V lost 6 bases, J lost 4 bases, and 13 bases lay in between. This chain's CDR3 is CASSQQQGYEQYF. The CDR3 region has the DNA TGTGCCAGCAGCCAACAGCAGGGGTACGAGCAGTACTTC.

This sequence joins TRBV30 and TRBJ2-3; D might be TRBD1 or TRBD2, each matching 5 bases. Per germline, CDR1 GTSNPN and CDR2 SVGIG (reference sequence). Trimming pared 2 bases from V and 8 bases from J, leaving 8 bases between. The CDR3 loop spans 11 amino acids. CDR3 sequence reads: CAWSMRGTQYF. The CDR3 region has the DNA TGTGCCTGGAGTATGAGGGGTACGCAGTATTTT. The variable domain in full, completed from reference TRBV30 and TRBJ2-3, reads SQTIHQWPATLVQPVGSPLSLECTVEGTSNPNLYWYRQAAGRGLQLLFYSVGIGQISSEVPQNLSASRPQDRQFILSSKKLLLSDSGFYLCAWSMRGTQYFGPGTRLTVL.

This chain links TRBV9 with TRBJ1-1, with TRBD1 as a possible D gene (5 bases). Germline loops: CDR1 SGDLS, CDR2 YYNGEE. The CDR3 length is 14 residues. Trimming shortened V by 4 bases and J by 4 bases, and 14 bases separated the two germline ends. The CDR3 region is CASSSKPGGTEAFF. CDR3 DNA: TGTGCCAGCAGCTCGAAACCCGGGGGCACTGAAGCTTTCTTT.

The V gene is TRBV7-8, the J gene TRBJ2-1; D may match TRBD1 or TRBD2 (5 bases each). Germline CDR1 SGHVS, CDR2 FQNEAQ. CDR3 length equals 14 residues. V was clipped by 4 bases and J by 0 bases, with 7 bases between them. The CDR3 region is CASSWGSSYNEQFF. The CDR3, as DNA: TGTGCCAGCAGCTGGGGGAGCTCCTACAATGAGCAGTTCTTC.

This clone was observed once. V and J are TRBV5-1 and TRBJ1-1, with D possibly TRBD1 on 6 matching bases. With 1 base removed from V and 4 bases from J, the gap between germline ends came to 8 bases. CDR3 length equals 13 residues. In germline, CDR1 is SGHRS, CDR2 YFSETQ. This CDR3 reads CASSLTGSTEAFF. As DNA, the CDR3 is TGCGCCAGCAGCTTGACAGGGAGCACTGAAGCTTTCTTT.

CDR3 bases: TGTGCCAGCAGTCCTCCACAGGGGATATCTAATTCACCCCTCCACTTT. This encodes CASSPPQGISNSPLHF. The gene calls are TRBV28 and TRBJ1-6, with 7 bases fitting TRBD1. Per germline, CDR1 MDHEN and CDR2 SYDVKM. The CDR3 has 16 residues. Trimming took 5 bases from V and 6 from J; bases not matched to a gene: 10.

The chain carries TRBV6-5 and TRBJ2-7; no definite D call. V dropped 6 bases and J dropped 3 bases, with 18 bases sitting between them. Germline V gene data show CDR1 as MNHEY and CDR2 as SVGAGI. The CDR3 has 15 amino acids. CDR3 sequence (DNA): TGTGCCAGCAGCACAAATCCGTTAGGAGACTACGAGCAGTACTTC. Translated: CASSTNPLGDYEQYF.

V gene TRBV10-3 combines with J gene TRBJ2-3; 12 nucleotides line up with TRBD1. The germline V gene has CDR1 ENHRY and CDR2 SYGVKD. The CDR3 runs to 16 residues. Losses at the gene ends were 2 bases for V and 5 bases for J; bases not matched to a gene: 5. The CDR3 nucleotides read TGTGCCATCAGTGAGGGGGGACAGGGGGCGAGAGATACGCAGTATTTT. The encoded protein is CAISEGGQGARDTQYF.

This clone was found once. J is TRBJ2-1 and V is TRBV14; 13 positions match TRBD2. This CDR3 comprises 15 residues. Germline CDR1 reads SGHDN; CDR2 reads FVKESK. The V gene end was trimmed by 4 bases and the J gene end by 14 bases; junction bases not matched to a gene: 11. The CDR3 reads CASSPLTSGGPREFF. CDR3 sequence (DNA): TGTGCCAGCAGCCCCCTGACTAGCGGGGGGCCCCGGGAGTTCTTC.

V usage is TRBV9 and J usage is TRBJ1-2, with TRBD1 matching 7 bases. Trimming took 3 bases from V and 3 from J; bases not matched to a gene: 14. The V gene's germline CDR1 is SGDLS and CDR2 YYNGEE. The CDR3 has 17 amino acids. CDR3 region: CASSEGENTGAHYGYTF. The CDR3 region has the DNA TGTGCCAGCAGCGAGGGGGAAAATACAGGGGCGCACTATGGCTACACCTTC.

This chain links TRBV30 with TRBJ1-5; tentative D call: TRBD1 (6 bases). The V gene's germline CDR1 is GTSNPN and CDR2 SVGIG (reference sequence). CDR3 length: 13 amino acids. The V end lost 0 bases, the J end lost 6 bases, and 9 bases lay between the germline ends. CDR3 in amino acids: CAWSVSGVQPQHF. The CDR3 DNA reads TGTGCCTGGAGTGTGTCAGGGGTTCAGCCCCAGCATTTT.